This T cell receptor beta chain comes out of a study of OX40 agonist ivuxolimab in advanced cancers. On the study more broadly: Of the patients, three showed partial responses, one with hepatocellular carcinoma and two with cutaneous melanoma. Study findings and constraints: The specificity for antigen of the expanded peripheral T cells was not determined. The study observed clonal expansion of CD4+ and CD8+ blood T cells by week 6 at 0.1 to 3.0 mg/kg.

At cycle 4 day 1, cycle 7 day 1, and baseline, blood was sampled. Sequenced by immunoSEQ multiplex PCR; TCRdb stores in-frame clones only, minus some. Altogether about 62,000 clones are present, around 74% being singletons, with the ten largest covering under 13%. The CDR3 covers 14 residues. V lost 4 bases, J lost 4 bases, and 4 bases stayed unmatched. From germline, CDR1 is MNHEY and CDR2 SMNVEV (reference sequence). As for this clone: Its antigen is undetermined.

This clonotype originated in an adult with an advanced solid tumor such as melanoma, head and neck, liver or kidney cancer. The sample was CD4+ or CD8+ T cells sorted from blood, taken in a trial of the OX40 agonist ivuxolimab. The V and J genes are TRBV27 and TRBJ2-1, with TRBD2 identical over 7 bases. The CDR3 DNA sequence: TGTGCCAGCAGTTCGGCGGGAGTGTACAATGAGCAGTTCTTC. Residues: CASSSAGVYNEQFF.